This T cell receptor (beta chain) was profiled in a study of T cells after posttransplantation cyclophosphamide. There are many counts of this clone. The CDR3 spans 13 residues. The germline gives CDR1 SGHVS, CDR2 FNYEAQ. Trimming removed 0 bases from V and 5 bases from J, with 8 bases in between. The protocol was immunoSEQ multiplex PCR, while the TCRdb copy is restricted to in-frame clones and leaves out a portion. The sample is made up of about 36,000 clones, none counted only once. V usage is TRBV7-6 and J usage is TRBJ2-7; the D gene is possibly TRBD2 (5 bases). This TCR was sampled from a girl between 10 and 17 years old in good health, CMV-negative, and a related stem cell transplant donor. Sequencing was carried out using PBMCs. This chain's CDR3 is CASSLAARDEQYF. The CDR3 DNA reads TGTGCCAGCAGCTTAGCAGCGCGGGACGAGCAGTACTTC.